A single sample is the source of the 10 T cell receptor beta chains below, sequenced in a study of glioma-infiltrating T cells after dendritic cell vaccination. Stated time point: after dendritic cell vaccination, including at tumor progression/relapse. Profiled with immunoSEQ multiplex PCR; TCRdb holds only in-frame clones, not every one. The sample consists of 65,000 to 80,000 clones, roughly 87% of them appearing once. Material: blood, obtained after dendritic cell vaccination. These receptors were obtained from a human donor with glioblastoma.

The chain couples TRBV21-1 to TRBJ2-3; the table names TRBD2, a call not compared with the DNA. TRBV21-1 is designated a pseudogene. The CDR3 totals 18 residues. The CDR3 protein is CASSKKSSGGPDRDTQYF. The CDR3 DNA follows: TGTGCCAGCAGCAAAAAGAGTAGCGGGGGGCCAGATAGAGATACGCAGTATTTT.

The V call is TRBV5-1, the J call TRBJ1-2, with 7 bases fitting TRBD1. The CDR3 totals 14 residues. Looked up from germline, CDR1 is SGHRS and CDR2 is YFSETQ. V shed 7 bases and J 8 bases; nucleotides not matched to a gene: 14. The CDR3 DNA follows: TGCGCCAGCGGGACCCAGGGGGTCGGAGGCGGCTACACCTTC. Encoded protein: CASGTQGVGGGYTF.

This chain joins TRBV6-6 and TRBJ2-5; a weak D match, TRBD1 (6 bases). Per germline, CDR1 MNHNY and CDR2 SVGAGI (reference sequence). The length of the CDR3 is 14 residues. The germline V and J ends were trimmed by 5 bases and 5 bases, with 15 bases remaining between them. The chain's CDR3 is CASSLLQGGETQYF. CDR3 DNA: TGTGCCAGCAGTCTCCTACAGGGCGGGGAGACCCAGTACTTC.

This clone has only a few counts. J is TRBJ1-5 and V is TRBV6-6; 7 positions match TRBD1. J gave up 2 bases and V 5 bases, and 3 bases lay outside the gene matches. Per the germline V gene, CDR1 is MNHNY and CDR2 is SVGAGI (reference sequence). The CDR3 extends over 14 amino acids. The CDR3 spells CASSLDRGNQPQHF. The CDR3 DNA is TGTGCCAGCAGTCTCGACAGGGGCAATCAGCCCCAGCATTTT.

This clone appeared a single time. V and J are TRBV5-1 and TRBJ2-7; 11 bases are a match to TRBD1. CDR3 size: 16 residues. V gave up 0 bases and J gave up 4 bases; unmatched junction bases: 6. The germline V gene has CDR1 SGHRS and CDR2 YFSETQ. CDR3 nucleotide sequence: TGCGCCAGCAGCTTGGATGGACAGGGGGCCACTTACGAGCAGTACTTC. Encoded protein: CASSLDGQGATYEQYF.

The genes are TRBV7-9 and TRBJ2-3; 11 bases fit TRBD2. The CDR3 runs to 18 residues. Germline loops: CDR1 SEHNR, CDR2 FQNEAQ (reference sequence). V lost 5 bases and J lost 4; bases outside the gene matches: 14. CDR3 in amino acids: CASSPQDMTSGTADTQYF. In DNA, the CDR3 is TGTGCCAGCAGCCCCCAAGACATGACTAGCGGGACCGCAGATACGCAGTATTTT.

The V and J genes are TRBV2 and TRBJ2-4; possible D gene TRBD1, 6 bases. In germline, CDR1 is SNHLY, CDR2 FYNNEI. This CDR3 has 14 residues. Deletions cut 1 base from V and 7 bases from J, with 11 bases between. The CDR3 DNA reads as TGTGCCAGCAGTGAAGTGGGGGCCAGTAACATTCAGTACTTC. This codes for CASSEVGASNIQYF.

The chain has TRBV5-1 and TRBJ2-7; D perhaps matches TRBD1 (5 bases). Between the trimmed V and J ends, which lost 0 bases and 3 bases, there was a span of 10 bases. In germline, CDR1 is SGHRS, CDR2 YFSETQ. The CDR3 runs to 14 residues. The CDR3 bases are TGCGCCAGCAGCTTGGGGGGCGGAAACTACGAGCAGTACTTC. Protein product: CASSLGGGNYEQYF.

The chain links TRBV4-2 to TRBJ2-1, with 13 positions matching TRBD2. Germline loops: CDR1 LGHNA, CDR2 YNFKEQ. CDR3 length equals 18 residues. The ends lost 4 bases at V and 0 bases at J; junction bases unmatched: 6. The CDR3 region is CASSLLAGGSRSYNEQFF. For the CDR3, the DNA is TGTGCCAGCAGCCTACTAGCGGGGGGGTCACGCTCCTACAATGAGCAGTTCTTC.

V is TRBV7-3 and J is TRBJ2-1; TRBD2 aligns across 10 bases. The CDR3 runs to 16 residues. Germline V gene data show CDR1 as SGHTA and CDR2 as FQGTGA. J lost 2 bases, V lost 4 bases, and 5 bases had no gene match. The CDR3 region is CASSSSGLAAYNEQFF. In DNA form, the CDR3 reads TGTGCCAGCAGCTCCTCAGGACTAGCGGCCTACAATGAGCAGTTCTTC.